Each of the 25 T cell receptor beta chains below was sequenced from the same sample in a study of T cell repertoires in cytomegalovirus infection (dated by TCRdb to about 2019). The data were produced on an Illumina HiSeq 1500. TCRdb took the public reads, trimmed them with fastp at Q25, ran MiXCR for clone calling and kept in-frame beta chains. Merged by CDR3 protein, the rows form single entries marked with the most common genes and DNA. In all, the sample holds about 570,000 distinct CDR3 sequences, and approximately 40% of those were seen once. Around 46% of the sample belongs to the ten largest clones. Antigens of these TCRs are unknown. In light of the paper, this sample's treatment or condition label describes: in vitro stimulation with specific CMV peptide epitopes to enrich CMV-specific T cells. This sample comprised cultured PBMCs, obtained from culture after CMV antigen stimulation. These receptor sequences come from a human donor in good health (CMV status not recorded). Some clones in this sample may be carry-over from other donors' samples.

This clonotype was counted a single time. J is TRBJ1-3 and V is TRBV4-3; no definite D call. This CDR3 region has 13 residues. Germline CDR1 and CDR2: LGHNA and YSLEER. V lost 0 bases and J 3 bases, leaving 3 bases between the germline ends. As DNA, the CDR3 is TGCGCCAGCAGCCAAGAGGGTGGAAACACCATATATTTT. Translation: CASSQEGGNTIYF.

Remarks on this clonotype: The CDR3 does not end in the conserved phenylalanine or tryptophan, so this is likely a read error. The chain combines TRBV4-1 with TRBJ2-3, with D perhaps assigned TRBD1 or TRBD2 (6 bases each). CDR1 and CDR2 from the germline V gene are MGHRA and YSYEKL. CDR3 size: 17 residues. The chain's CDR3 is CASSQSQGGGMLDTQYC. As DNA, the CDR3 is TGTGCCAGCAGCCAATCCCAAGGAGGGGGGATGCTAGATACGCAGTATTGT.

This clonotype was detected only a few times. This sequence joins TRBV7-2 and TRBJ2-2, with 10 nucleotides matching TRBD2. CDR1 SGHTA and CDR2 FQGNSA come from the germline V gene. Losses at the gene ends were 3 bases for V and 5 bases for J; bases not matched to a gene: 0. This CDR3 comprises 14 residues. As DNA, the CDR3 is TGTGCCAGCAGCTTGGGACTAGCGACCGGGGAGCTGTTTTTT. Amino acids: CASSLGLATGELFF.

The chain couples TRBV19 to TRBJ1-5; 9 nucleotides align to TRBD1. The V gene's germline CDR1 is LNHDA and CDR2 SQIVND (reference sequence). The CDR3 runs 14 residues. Trimming cost V 6 bases and J 4 bases; bases outside gene matches: 4. CDR3 sequence: CASSGQGYNQPQHF. The CDR3 region has the DNA TGTGCCAGTAGCGGACAGGGGTATAATCAGCCCCAGCATTTT.

The V call is TRBV4-3, the J call TRBJ2-3; 9 bases are a match to TRBD2. The CDR3 spans 18 residues. Germline CDR1 is LGHNA and CDR2 is YSLEER. V gave up 0 bases and J gave up 3 bases; unmatched junction bases: 10. CDR3 loop: CASSQDMGASGATDTQYF. The CDR3 nucleotides are TGCGCCAGCAGCCAAGATATGGGGGCTAGCGGGGCGACAGATACGCAGTATTTT.

There are a few counts of this clonotype. The genes are TRBV6-5 and TRBJ1-4, with a possible D match to TRBD1 (5 bases). Between the trimmed V and J ends, which lost 4 bases and 5 bases, there was a span of 20 bases. Per the germline V gene, CDR1 is MNHEY and CDR2 is SVGAGI. This CDR3 is 17 amino acids long. This chain's CDR3 is CASSSLGSGTENEKLFF. The CDR3 DNA reads as TGTGCCAGCAGTTCCCTGGGGTCCGGGACTGAGAATGAAAAACTGTTTTTT.

A word on this clonotype: Mismatch with germline at one junction end may stem from a read error. The chain has TRBV3-1 and TRBJ2-1, with a possible D match to TRBD1 (5 bases). The germline CDR1 and CDR2 sequences are LGHDT and YNNKEL (reference sequence). The CDR3 is 14 residues long. This CDR3 is CAGSQEAQAHEQFF. The CDR3 DNA reads as TGTGCCGGCAGCCAAGAAGCACAGGCCCATGAGCAGTTCTTC.

CDR3 protein: CSAGGHTQYF. CDR3 DNA sequence: TGCAGTGCGGGGGGACATACGCAGTATTTT. The rearrangement joins TRBV20-1 to TRBJ2-3, with a weak D call TRBD2 (6 bases). This CDR3 has 10 amino acids. Germline CDR1 and CDR2: DFQATT and SNEGSKA (reference sequence). The V and J ends lost 6 bases and 7 bases respectively, with 8 bases between them.

J is TRBJ2-2 and V is TRBV4-1; D is possibly TRBD2 (6 bases). Trimming removed 5 bases from V and 3 bases from J, with 10 bases in between. CDR1 and CDR2 from the germline V gene are MGHRA and YSYEKL. The CDR3 extends over 14 amino acids. The CDR3 protein is CASSFRDYTGELFF. The CDR3 DNA reads TGCGCCAGCAGCTTCAGGGACTACACCGGGGAGCTGTTTTTT.

The chain is built from TRBV7-2 and TRBJ2-3, with a tentative D call TRBD2 (5 bases). Germline values: CDR1 SGHTA, CDR2 FQGNSA. The CDR3 is made up of 14 amino acids. The V gene lost 4 bases and the J gene lost 7 bases, with 15 bases spanning the gap. The DNA for the CDR3 is TGTGCCAGCAGCTCGGCGGGTAGCGTATATACGCAGTATTTT. Protein product: CASSSAGSVYTQYF.

The chain recombines TRBV5-4 with TRBJ2-3; 11 positions agree with TRBD2. The CDR3 loop spans 15 amino acids. The V gene end was trimmed by 1 base and the J gene end by 7 bases; junction bases not matched to a gene: 5. From germline, CDR1 is SGHNT and CDR2 YYREEE (reference sequence). The CDR3 coding sequence is TGTGCCAGCAGCTTGTCCTCTAGCGGGGGGAATACGCAGTATTTT. Protein: CASSLSSSGGNTQYF.

CDR3 region: CASSLGLAGGATDTQYF. CDR3 coding DNA: TGTGCCAGCAGTCTAGGACTAGCGGGGGGTGCCACAGATACGCAGTATTTT. This sequence joins TRBV27 and TRBJ2-3, with 14 bases fitting TRBD2. CDR3 length: 17 amino acids. J gave up 2 bases and V 5 bases, and 6 bases lay outside the gene matches. Germline V gene lookup returns CDR1 MNHEY and CDR2 SMNVEV (reference sequence).

The chain recombines TRBV12-3 or TRBV12-4 with TRBJ2-3; 10 bases agree with TRBD2. Losses at the gene ends were 3 bases for V and 5 bases for J; bases not matched to a gene: 8. The CDR3 has 16 residues. The CDR3 bases are TGTGCCAGCAGTTTTCCGGCTGTAGCGGGAGGAGATACGCAGTATTTT. Translation: CASSFPAVAGGDTQYF.

The chain carries TRBV5-5 and TRBJ2-1; maybe TRBD1 (6 bases). Germline CDR1 SGHKS, CDR2 YYEKEE (reference sequence). This CDR3 region has 14 residues. V gave up 0 bases and J gave up 14 bases, with 18 bases separating them. The CDR3 nucleotides are TGTGCCAGCAGCTTGGGTCGTCAGGGGTCTTCCGAGTTCTTC. It encodes CASSLGRQGSSEFF.

The chain joins TRBV6-6 to TRBJ2-7; TRBD1 matches at 7 bases. Germline V gene sequence: CDR1 MNHNY, CDR2 SVGAGI (reference sequence). The V segment lost 5 bases and the J segment 3 bases; nucleotides outside the gene matches: 13. The CDR3 sequence is 16 residues long. CDR3 sequence (DNA): TGTGCCAGCAGTGCCCGGCGACAGGGATCAGACTACGAGCAGTACTTC. Translated, it gives CASSARRQGSDYEQYF.

The chain carries TRBV7-8 and TRBJ2-1; D unresolved. Germline values: CDR1 SGHVS, CDR2 FQNEAQ. There are 13 residues in the CDR3. Trimming took 3 bases from V and 8 from J, leaving 11 bases between them. CDR3 in amino acids: CASSFESRDEQFF. The CDR3 nucleotides read TGTGCCAGCAGCTTTGAGAGTCGGGATGAGCAGTTCTTC.

This clonotype was detected only a few times. This chain connects TRBV27 to TRBJ1-1, with 7 bases identical to TRBD1. In germline, CDR1 is MNHEY, CDR2 SMNVEV (reference sequence). The CDR3 runs to 13 residues. The J segment lost 0 bases and the V segment lost 9 bases, leaving 4 bases of the junction unmatched. The CDR3 here is CASFRGVNTEAFF. CDR3 nucleotide sequence: TGTGCCAGTTTCAGGGGGGTGAACACTGAAGCTTTCTTT.

This clonotype has more than one count but fewer than ten. The chain recombines TRBV20-1 with TRBJ2-3; a possible D gene is TRBD2 (7 bases). CDR3 length equals 16 residues. Germline V gives CDR1 DFQATT, CDR2 SNEGSKA (reference sequence). Trimming pared 3 bases from V and 4 bases from J, leaving 20 bases between. The CDR3 reads CSASPLLAGAADTQYF. The DNA for the CDR3 is TGCAGTGCTAGCCCACTCCTTGCGGGGGCGGCAGATACGCAGTATTTT.

The J gene is TRBJ2-3, the V gene TRBV7-8, with 9 bases that match TRBD2. Germline V gene sequence: CDR1 SGHVS, CDR2 FQNEAQ. The ends lost 5 bases at V and 2 bases at J; junction bases unmatched: 8. The CDR3 contains 16 residues. The CDR3 DNA follows: TGTGCCAGCAGCCCCCTAGCGGGGCGATACACAGATACGCAGTATTTT. Translated, it gives CASSPLAGRYTDTQYF.

This clonotype turned up a few times. The chain recombines TRBV11-2 with TRBJ1-4; 7 bases agree with TRBD1. Germline values: CDR1 SGHAT, CDR2 FQNNGV. V lost 0 bases, J lost 11 bases, and 3 bases stayed unmatched. The CDR3 runs to 13 residues. The DNA of the CDR3 is TGTGCCAGCAGCTTAGAGAGGGGGCGGAAACTGTTTTTT. This gives the protein CASSLERGRKLFF.

The chain uses TRBV10-3 and TRBJ2-3, with a tentative D call TRBD1 (5 bases). Between the trimmed V and J ends, which lost 10 bases and 4 bases, there was a span of 15 bases. This CDR3 comprises 13 residues. CDR1 and CDR2 (germline): ENHRY, SYGVKD. DNA of the CDR3: TGTGCCACCACGACAGTGATCTCAGATACGCAGTATTTT. Protein product: CATTTVISDTQYF.

J is TRBJ2-1 and V is TRBV19; 8 bases are shared with TRBD2. The J segment lost 3 bases and the V segment lost 5 bases, leaving 9 bases of the junction unmatched. CDR1 and CDR2 (germline): LNHDA, SQIVND (reference sequence). This CDR3 has 16 residues. DNA for the CDR3: TGTGCCAGTAGTTCCATAGCGGGGTCGATCTACAATGAGCAGTTCTTC. Encoded protein: CASSSIAGSIYNEQFF. The full variable domain, in which reference TRBV19 and TRBJ2-1 provide the parts outside the CDR3, is DGGITQSPKYLFRKEGQNVTLSCEQNLNHDAMYWYRQDPGQGLRLIYYSQIVNDFQKGDIAEGYSVSREKKESFPLTVTSAQKNPTAFYLCASSSIAGSIYNEQFFGPGTRLTVL.

The J gene is TRBJ1-5, the V gene TRBV15; D gene unclear. CDR1 LNHNV and CDR2 YYDKDF come from the germline V gene (reference sequence). V was pared by 7 bases and J by 0 bases, with 7 bases between. This CDR3 region has 13 residues. The CDR3 sequence is CATNFASNQPQHF. The CDR3 DNA sequence: TGTGCCACCAATTTCGCTAGCAATCAGCCCCAGCATTTT.

V is TRBV7-2 and J is TRBJ1-6, with unresolved D. V was shortened by 1 base and J by 9 bases, with 13 bases between the two germline ends. CDR3 length: 15 residues. Germline V CDR1 and CDR2: SGHTA, FQGNSA. The CDR3 is CASSLEGRFSSPLHF. Here the CDR3 DNA reads TGTGCCAGCAGCTTAGAAGGACGGTTTAGTTCACCCCTCCACTTT.

The chain couples TRBV12-3 or TRBV12-4 to TRBJ2-3; D ambiguous. Trimming cost V 3 bases and J 3 bases, with 10 bases left between them. There are 14 residues in the CDR3. CDR3 sequence (DNA): TGTGCCAGCAGTTTGGGGTCAATAACAGATACGCAGTATTTT. Residues: CASSLGSITDTQYF.